Each of the 21 T cell receptor beta chains below was sequenced from the same sample in a study of T cells in Graves' hyperthyroidism and ophthalmopathy. TCR beta CDR3 region amplification was performed from RNA transcripts. An initial round of RT-PCR targeting the TCR CDR3 relied on the HTBI primer set. TCRdb independently ran MiXCR on the multiplex PCR reads; one entry per CDR3 protein. The sample consists of roughly 250,000 distinct CDR3 sequences, about 20% of them appearing once. Sequencing was carried out using blood. The receptors derive from a man aged 30 to 39 with Graves' ophthalmopathy.

This clonotype turned up a few times. This chain joins TRBV20-1 and TRBJ2-1; TRBD1 might be the D (5 bases). V was shortened by 5 bases and J by 6 bases, with 14 bases between the two germline ends. Germline V lookup: CDR1 DFQATT, CDR2 SNEGSKA (reference sequence). The CDR3 contains 13 residues. The CDR3 sequence: CSAHLGEGNEQFF. Here the CDR3 DNA reads TGCAGTGCTCACTTAGGGGAAGGCAATGAGCAGTTCTTC.

This clonotype was observed a handful of times. The chain combines TRBV24-1 with TRBJ2-3, with 10 bases lining up with TRBD2. Germline V lookup: CDR1 KGHDR, CDR2 SFDVKD. The J segment lost 4 bases and the V segment lost 7 bases, leaving 4 bases of the junction unmatched. This CDR3 has 14 amino acids. CDR3 sequence reads: CATRASGSPDTQYF. For the CDR3, the DNA is TGTGCCACCAGGGCTAGCGGGAGCCCAGATACGCAGTATTTT.

This clonotype was detected many times. The V and J genes are TRBV3-1 and TRBJ2-7; 7 positions agree with TRBD2. The CDR3 loop spans 15 amino acids. The germline gives CDR1 LGHDT, CDR2 YNNKEL (reference sequence). Trimming at V came to 4 bases and at J to 2 bases, leaving 8 bases not matched to a gene. The CDR3 region has the DNA TGTGCCAGCAGCCTCCGGGGCGGGGGAGCCTACGAGCAGTACTTC. As protein: CASSLRGGGAYEQYF.

This clonotype was found a few times. The V call is TRBV27, the J call TRBJ2-2, with 7 bases matching TRBD1. V shed 5 bases and J 0 bases; nucleotides not matched to a gene: 12. From germline, CDR1 is MNHEY and CDR2 SMNVEV (reference sequence). This CDR3 is built from 18 residues. The CDR3 region is CASSKRGLPFANTGELFF. CDR3 DNA sequence: TGTGCCAGCAGTAAGAGGGGGCTACCGTTCGCGAACACCGGGGAGCTGTTTTTT.

This clonotype was found many times. The gene calls are TRBV2 and TRBJ2-1; D perhaps matches TRBD2 (6 bases). V was shortened by 6 bases and J by 10 bases, with 19 bases between the two germline ends. This CDR3 spans 14 amino acids. Germline-derived CDR1 and CDR2 are SNHLY and FYNNEI. The CDR3 reads CASRSTPGVEEQFF. DNA for the CDR3: TGTGCCAGCAGATCGACACCGGGAGTGGAGGAGCAGTTCTTC.

This clonotype was seen at least ten times. The chain couples TRBV20-1 to TRBJ2-7; 10 nucleotides agree with TRBD1. The germline CDR1 and CDR2 sequences are DFQATT and SNEGSKA (reference sequence). The CDR3 consists of 14 residues. V shed 5 bases and J 7 bases; nucleotides not matched to a gene: 11. The CDR3, as DNA: TGCAGTGCTCCTTCGACAGGGGGCGCGGGGGAGCAGTACTTC. Translated, it gives CSAPSTGGAGEQYF.

The chain's CDR3 is CSARTADSGNTIYF. The CDR3, as DNA: TGCAGTGCCCGGACAGCCGACTCTGGAAACACCATATATTTT. This chain joins TRBV20-1 and TRBJ1-3; perhaps TRBD1 as D (6 bases). V lost 6 bases, J lost 0 bases, and 12 bases lay in between. The germline V gene encodes CDR1 DFQATT and CDR2 SNEGSKA (reference sequence). The CDR3 loop spans 14 amino acids.

This clonotype has only a few counts. V is TRBV5-1 and J is TRBJ2-3; D is possibly TRBD2 (5 bases). The germline gives CDR1 SGHRS, CDR2 YFSETQ. Trimming removed 3 bases from V and 2 bases from J, with 7 bases in between. The CDR3 loop spans 13 amino acids. CDR3 amino acids: CASSWTYTDTQYF. The CDR3 nucleotides are TGCGCCAGCAGCTGGACTTACACAGATACGCAGTATTTT.

This clonotype was seen many times. The chain is built from TRBV30 and TRBJ1-1; maybe TRBD1 (6 bases). The CDR3 is 11 residues long. V was clipped by 0 bases and J by 10 bases, with 9 bases between them. CDR1 is GTSNPN and CDR2 is SVGIG in the germline V gene (reference sequence). CDR3 residues: CAWSVEQGAFF. The DNA for the CDR3 is TGTGCCTGGAGTGTAGAACAGGGAGCTTTCTTT.

This clonotype came up many times. This CDR3 reads CASSTGTGNTIYF. The CDR3 coding sequence is TGTGCCAGCAGCACTGGGACAGGGAACACCATATATTTT. This chain joins TRBV6-1 and TRBJ1-3, with 9 positions matching TRBD1. The CDR3 is made up of 13 amino acids. Germline V gene lookup returns CDR1 MNHNS and CDR2 SASEGT. Trimming cost V 6 bases and J 7 bases; bases outside gene matches: 4.

The chain carries TRBV5-1 and TRBJ2-2; the D gene is possibly TRBD2 (5 bases). Germline CDR1 SGHRS, CDR2 YFSETQ. Trimming removed 0 bases at V and 7 bases at J, with 13 bases between. The CDR3 covers 15 residues. The CDR3 bases are TGCGCCAGCAGCTTGGAGGCAGCGGCGGGCGGGGAGCTGTTTTTT. Translation: CASSLEAAAGGELFF. The variable domain in full, completed from reference TRBV5-1 and TRBJ2-2, reads KAGVTQTPRYLIKTRGQQVTLSCSPISGHRSVSWYQQTPGQGLQFLFEYFSETQRNKGNFPGRFSGRQFSNSRSEMNVSTLELGDSALYLCASSLEAAAGGELFFGEGSRLTVL.

The chain carries TRBV6-1 and TRBJ2-1, with 9 bases fitting TRBD2. The trim removed 10 bases at V and 2 bases at J, leaving 24 bases unmatched. This CDR3 spans 20 amino acids. From germline, CDR1 is MNHNS and CDR2 SASEGT. The CDR3 is CATARRSVVVSGGTYNEQFF. Here the CDR3 DNA reads TGTGCCACCGCAAGAAGGTCGGTGGTCGTCAGCGGGGGGACCTACAATGAGCAGTTCTTC.

This clonotype was found a few times. The rearrangement uses TRBV3-1 and TRBJ1-1, with D perhaps TRBD1 (6 bases). Germline values: CDR1 LGHDT, CDR2 YNNKEL (reference sequence). The CDR3 covers 14 residues. Trimming pared 5 bases from V and 0 bases from J, leaving 10 bases between. The CDR3 region has the DNA TGTGCCAGCAGCTCGGCAGGGGTGAACACTGAAGCTTTCTTT. It yields the protein CASSSAGVNTEAFF.

The table lists this clonotype with a few counts. The genes are TRBV5-1 and TRBJ1-1; the match to TRBD1 covers 10 bases. The V gene end was trimmed by 2 bases and the J gene end by 1 base; junction bases not matched to a gene: 11. Germline CDR1 reads SGHRS; CDR2 reads YFSETQ. The CDR3 is 18 amino acids. The CDR3 nucleotides are TGCGCCAGCAGCTTTTTCCCGGACAGGGGGACTTGGAACACTGAAGCTTTCTTT. Translated: CASSFFPDRGTWNTEAFF.

This clonotype was seen repeatedly, ten times or more. V usage is TRBV3-1 and J usage is TRBJ1-5, with a possible D match to TRBD1 (5 bases). Trimming cost V 1 base and J 3 bases, with 7 bases left between them. Germline V gene sequence: CDR1 LGHDT, CDR2 YNNKEL (reference sequence). The CDR3 covers 14 residues. The CDR3 nucleotides are TGTGCCAGCAGCCAAGGAGGGGCCAATCAGCCCCAGCATTTT. It is translated as CASSQGGANQPQHF. The complete variable domain, with remaining parts taken from reference TRBV3-1 and TRBJ1-5, reads DTAVSQTPKYLVTQMGNDKSIKCEQNLGHDTMYWYKQDSKKFLKIMFSYNNKELIINETVPNRFSPKSPDKAHLNLHINSLELGDSAVYFCASSQGGANQPQHFGDGTRLSIL.

This chain links TRBV27 with TRBJ2-1; tentative D call: TRBD2 (6 bases). There are 14 residues in the CDR3. From germline, CDR1 is MNHEY and CDR2 SMNVEV (reference sequence). Deletions cut 4 bases from V and 7 bases from J, with 14 bases between. CDR3 region: CASSSRLVANEQFF. The CDR3 DNA reads as TGTGCCAGCAGTTCCCGACTAGTAGCAAATGAGCAGTTCTTC.

The CDR3 spells CASSQEGRLGTQYF. CDR3 nucleotides: TGTGCCAGCAGCCAAGAGGGTAGACTAGGTACGCAGTATTTT. J is TRBJ2-3 and V is TRBV4-2; TRBD2 is a possible D gene (6 bases). This CDR3 region has 14 residues. The V gene's germline CDR1 is LGHNA and CDR2 YNFKEQ. Trimming pared 0 bases from V and 8 bases from J, leaving 12 bases between.

This rearrangement joins TRBV6-2 or TRBV6-3 to TRBJ2-6, with D hard to call. The germline V gene encodes CDR1 MNHEY and CDR2 SVGEGT. Deletions cut 0 bases from V and 0 bases from J, with 12 bases between. This CDR3 has 18 amino acids. Here the CDR3 reads CASSYSGISDSGANVLTF. The CDR3 bases are TGTGCCAGCAGTTACTCAGGGATCTCTGACTCTGGGGCCAACGTCCTGACTTTC.

V and J are TRBV28 and TRBJ2-5; D ambiguous. This CDR3 region has 13 residues. V shed 3 bases and J shed 2 bases, with 7 bases lying between them. Germline V lookup: CDR1 MDHEN, CDR2 SYDVKM. CDR3 sequence (DNA): TGTGCCAGCAGTTTCACCTTTCAAGAGACCCAGTACTTC. Amino acids: CASSFTFQETQYF.

This clonotype has a handful of counts. The CDR3 spells CASSQDRIKGYTF. DNA for the CDR3: TGTGCCAGCAGTCAGGACAGGATTAAGGGCTACACCTTC. V and J are TRBV6-1 and TRBJ1-2, with 7 bases matching TRBD1. V lost 5 bases and J lost 8; bases outside the gene matches: 8. The germline gives CDR1 MNHNS, CDR2 SASEGT. The CDR3 is 13 residues long.

The V and J genes are TRBV24-1 and TRBJ2-5, with 7 bases fitting TRBD1. The CDR3 sequence is 17 residues long. V shed 4 bases and J 5 bases; nucleotides not matched to a gene: 15. Looked up from germline, CDR1 is KGHDR and CDR2 is SFDVKD. The DNA for the CDR3 is TGTGCCACCAGTGACCCCGCATGGACAGGCCGTAGGGAGACCCAGTACTTC. Its translation: CATSDPAWTGRRETQYF.